This is a list of T cell receptor beta chains from one sample in a study of cytomegalovirus exposure and HLA in healthy donors. TCRdb keeps only in-frame clones here, not all; method: immunoSEQ multiplex PCR. The sample comprises some 150,000 clones, roughly 85% of which are singletons, and 6.3% rests with the top ten. The sample consisted of PBMCs. These receptors were obtained from a middle-aged man in good health and CMV-seropositive. The CDR3 runs from the conserved cysteine through the conserved F or W.

v_gene: TRBV21-1; j_gene: TRBJ1-4; CDR3aa: CASSQPGGTNEKLFF
v_gene: TRBV18; j_gene: TRBJ1-5; CDR3aa: CASSPRRDNQPQHF
v_gene: TRBV9; j_gene: NA; CDR3aa: CASSAGTSGRIHSYEQYF
v_gene: TRBV7-3; j_gene: TRBJ2-7; CDR3aa: CASSSRWGGRAYEQYF
v_gene: TRBV2; j_gene: TRBJ2-5; CDR3aa: CASGPGTQYF
v_gene: TRBV27; j_gene: TRBJ2-3; CDR3aa: CASSLRRRERSIDTQYF
v_gene: TRBV11-3; j_gene: TRBJ1-2; CDR3aa: CASSSVGTGGYYGYTF
v_gene: TRBV29-1; j_gene: TRBJ1-1; CDR3aa: CSAIRDRDTEAFF
v_gene: TRBV6-5; j_gene: TRBJ1-2; CDR3aa: CASSRTGGAGYTF
v_gene: TRBV6-1; j_gene: TRBJ2-1; CDR3aa: CASSGQGTSFSYNEQFF
v_gene: TRBV10-3; j_gene: TRBJ2-5; CDR3aa: CAISDHGGETQYF
v_gene: TRBV6-4; j_gene: TRBJ2-1; CDR3aa: CASSDSRTRNEQFF
v_gene: TRBV6-1; j_gene: TRBJ1-1; CDR3aa: CASSEVGGEGTEAFF
v_gene: TRBV7-2; j_gene: TRBJ2-1; CDR3aa: CASSLVAREQFF
v_gene: TRBV14; j_gene: TRBJ2-3; CDR3aa: CASSQGAGDGSDTQYF
v_gene: TRBV5-1; j_gene: TRBJ2-1; CDR3aa: CASSFRGNEQFF
v_gene: TRBV11-2; j_gene: TRBJ2-7; CDR3aa: CASSLVGGSSYEQYF
v_gene: TRBV29-1; j_gene: TRBJ1-1; CDR3aa: CSVGANTEAFF
v_gene: TRBV7-6; j_gene: TRBJ2-7; CDR3aa: CASSLAVAQDSYEQYF
v_gene: TRBV13; j_gene: TRBJ2-2; CDR3aa: CASILNRGPANTGELFF
v_gene: TRBV19; j_gene: TRBJ1-2; CDR3aa: CASLSGQGNYGYTF
v_gene: TRBV18; j_gene: TRBJ2-7; CDR3aa: CASSPRVLAGDVHEQYF
v_gene: TRBV5-8; j_gene: TRBJ1-2; CDR3aa: CASSLSGYGYTF
v_gene: TRBV5-4; j_gene: TRBJ2-1; CDR3aa: CASSYGTVYNEQFF
v_gene: TRBV10-1; j_gene: TRBJ2-3; CDR3aa: CASSRTSVDTQYF
v_gene: TRBV7-3; j_gene: TRBJ2-1; CDR3aa: CASSSTGLAGYNEQFF
v_gene: TRBV6-5; j_gene: TRBJ1-2; CDR3aa: CASSPWTGLGYGYTF
v_gene: TRBV11-2; j_gene: TRBJ2-7; CDR3aa: CASSLGKGLAGGYHEQYF
v_gene: TRBV28; j_gene: TRBJ2-7; CDR3aa: CASSPGLDRYSYEQYF
v_gene: TRBV5-1; j_gene: TRBJ2-2; CDR3aa: CASSEEGQGSNTGELFF
v_gene: TRBV2; j_gene: TRBJ2-1; CDR3aa: CASSLAGEQFF
v_gene: TRBV2; j_gene: TRBJ1-2; CDR3aa: CASSPGEGYGYTF
v_gene: TRBV5-1; j_gene: TRBJ2-1; CDR3aa: CASSLGVQGARRNEQFF
v_gene: TRBV28; j_gene: TRBJ1-3; CDR3aa: CASTLGWGGASGNTIYF
v_gene: TRBV14; j_gene: TRBJ2-5; CDR3aa: CASSPGLAGGETQYF
v_gene: TRBV27; j_gene: TRBJ1-5; CDR3aa: CASSSRQGGNQPQHF
v_gene: TRBV7-3; j_gene: TRBJ2-1; CDR3aa: CASSLGLAGKNEQFF
v_gene: TRBV29-1; j_gene: TRBJ2-6; CDR3aa: CSALTGSGNVLTF
v_gene: TRBV4-1; j_gene: TRBJ1-3; CDR3aa: CASSQDSPGTASGNTIYF
v_gene: TRBV19; j_gene: TRBJ1-4; CDR3aa: CASKREIHATNEKLFF